This TCR beta chain was retrieved from a study of Graves' ophthalmopathy and Graves' hyperthyroidism. The overall study: The study drew peripheral blood at initial diagnosis, before any treatment. Study-level results: In separating ophthalmopathy from stable hyperthyroidism, a 13-signature model achieved around 85% sensitivity and about 80% specificity.

This clonotype was counted ten times or more. Its antigen is not identified. The CDR3 runs 15 residues. The germline V gene encodes CDR1 SNHLY and CDR2 FYNNEI. Trimming cost V 7 bases and J 4 bases; bases outside gene matches: 10. Diagnosis relied on clinical symptoms, serum thyroxine, TRAb, thyroid ultrasound and orbital computed tomography. RNA transcripts provided the template for amplifying TCR beta CDR3 regions. First-round RT-PCR used HTBI primers; second-round multiplex PCR followed. One entry per CDR3 protein, called by TCRdb with MiXCR from the multiplex PCR reads. The table shows some 250,000 distinct CDR3 sequences, with approximately 42% occurring only once.

The TCR sequence derives from an adult man with Graves' ophthalmopathy. The gene calls are TRBV2 and TRBJ2-7, with 10 bases lining up with TRBD2. The specimen sequenced was peripheral blood. CDR3 in amino acids: CASKDSSGSWYEQYF. CDR3 DNA sequence: TGTGCCAGCAAGGATTCTAGCGGGAGTTGGTACGAGCAGTACTTC.